This T cell receptor beta chain stems from a study of control samples from healthy donors and cancer patients. Libraries were prepared by immunoSEQ multiplex PCR; TCRdb keeps only in-frame clonotypes and omits some of them. The sample lists some 200,000 clones; 90% to 95% were seen once. CDR1 and CDR2 (germline): MGHRA, YSYEKL. The CDR3 sequence is 15 residues long. With 0 bases clipped from V and 4 bases from J, the junction kept 5 bases outside the gene matches. This TCR was sampled from a young woman in good health. Sequencing was done on a sample of blood. This chain links TRBV4-1 with TRBJ1-2; 7 bases are shared with TRBD1. The CDR3 DNA is TGCGCCAGCAGCCAAGACCGGGACAGCTTCTATGGCTACACCTTC. Amino acids: CASSQDRDSFYGYTF.